The T cell receptor (beta chain) under discussion was sequenced for a study of blood T cell repertoires in COVID-19. Study at large: From T cells, B-cell-depleted T cells, or PBMCs came the material, which was cDNA or gDNA.

Authors' methods: Amplification of reference gene primers provided the estimated nucleated cell counts. Some clones are missing from TCRdb's copy, which holds only in-frame ones; the method was immunoSEQ multiplex PCR. For V, J and clone size, that table is used; D and trimming come from the DNA. The table lists about 260,000 clones, 75% to 90% of them singletons. CDR1 is SGHVS, CDR2 FQNEAQ, per germline. There are 17 residues in the CDR3. With V trimmed by 5 bases and J by 3 bases, 11 bases remained unmatched. The sample consisted of peripheral blood. The genes are TRBV7-8 and TRBJ2-7; 12 nucleotides match TRBD2. The TCR sequence derives from a man aged 55 to 69 who had recovered from COVID-19. The DNA for the CDR3 is TGTGCCAGCAGCCCCCGACTAGCGGGAGCGCTCCTCTACGAGCAGTACTTC. Its protein is CASSPRLAGALLYEQYF.